This record concerns one T cell receptor beta chain sequence. Its specific antigen is unknown. The input lacks base qualities; no much larger clone sits a single base away. Collaborating institutions collected whole blood in K2EDTA tubes following their own protocols. For TCRbeta analysis, collaborators shipped samples as frozen whole blood, isolated PBMCs, or DNA extracted from either of those sample types. This specimen comes from a study of blood T cell repertoires in COVID-19 (TCRdb year 2020). Background on the whole study: Samples from collaborators originated in the United States, Italy and Spain and spanned both the acute and convalescent phases of COVID-19. The prospective study material was composed of cDNA or gDNA derived from T cells, B-cell-depleted T cells, or PBMCs. The samples were drawn from the first 160 participants of the ongoing ImmuneRACE study and from 1,254 subjects provided by 6 global collaborators. Subjects who had been exposed to COVID-19, were actively infected with it, or had recovered from it provided the deeply sampled blood TCRbeta repertoires that made up the dataset. Nearly every sample came with metadata listing a de-identified subject ID, COVID-19 status, age in years and sex. Where available, HLA class I and class II types were obtained from metadata supplied by the sample provider rather than from assay-based typing. The repertoires were released in a freely available public database meant as a resource for research on the immune response to SARS-CoV-2. On the study overall, not on this receptor specifically: The quantity of clinical and demographic metadata differed by source and by participant and was supplied without curation.

TCRbeta CDR3 regions were amplified from genomic DNA using the immunoSEQ Assay, a bias-controlled multiplex PCR. In the paper's pipeline: Nucleated cell counts per sample were estimated from amplification of reference gene primers within the assay. Sequence reads were collapsed and filtered to measure the absolute abundance of every unique TCRbeta CDR3 rearrangement. For each sample, productive Simpson clonality was calculated as the square root of Simpson's diversity index over productive rearrangements. TCRdb stores this immuneACCESS table with in-frame sequences only. Part of the clones is absent; in the studies checked, under half of the shortfall reflects unresolved V genes, and no reason is known for the rest. That table gives V, J and clone size, and the DNA gave D and trimming. For this sample there are fewer than 200,000 clones; around 86% appear just once. Less than 3.5% of the sample belongs to the ten largest clones.

Sequencing was carried out using peripheral blood. This TCR came from a man aged 35 to 55 with active or convalescent COVID-19.

The CDR3: CASRDGPGLGWYEQYF. The DNA sequence is as follows: TGCGCCAGCAGAGACGGACCGGGACTAGGATGGTACGAGCAGTACTTC. This receptor chain uses TRBV10-1 and TRBJ2-7; 8 bases in the middle match TRBD2. The CDR3 contains 16 residues, cysteine and phenylalanine counted. CDR3 DNA only is kept here, 48 bases in frame from base 1. The germline V gene (reference sequence) gives CDR1 as WNHNN and CDR2 as SYGVQD. Trimming takes 6 bases off V and 4 bases off J; junction bases not matched to a gene: 14.